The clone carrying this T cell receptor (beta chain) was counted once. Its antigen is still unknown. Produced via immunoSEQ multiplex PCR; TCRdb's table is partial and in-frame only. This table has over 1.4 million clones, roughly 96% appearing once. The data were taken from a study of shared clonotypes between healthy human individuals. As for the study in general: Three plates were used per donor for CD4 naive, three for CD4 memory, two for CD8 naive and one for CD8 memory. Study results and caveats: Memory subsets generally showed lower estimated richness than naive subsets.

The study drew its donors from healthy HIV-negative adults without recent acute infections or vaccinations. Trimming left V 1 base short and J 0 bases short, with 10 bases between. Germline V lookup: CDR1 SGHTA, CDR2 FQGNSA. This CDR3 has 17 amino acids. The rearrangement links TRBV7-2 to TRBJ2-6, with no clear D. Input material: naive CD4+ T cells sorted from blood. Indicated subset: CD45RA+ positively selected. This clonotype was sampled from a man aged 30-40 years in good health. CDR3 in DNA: TGTGCCAGCAGCTTAGGAAACAGTCTCTCTGGGGCCAACGTCCTGACTTTC. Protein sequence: CASSLGNSLSGANVLTF.